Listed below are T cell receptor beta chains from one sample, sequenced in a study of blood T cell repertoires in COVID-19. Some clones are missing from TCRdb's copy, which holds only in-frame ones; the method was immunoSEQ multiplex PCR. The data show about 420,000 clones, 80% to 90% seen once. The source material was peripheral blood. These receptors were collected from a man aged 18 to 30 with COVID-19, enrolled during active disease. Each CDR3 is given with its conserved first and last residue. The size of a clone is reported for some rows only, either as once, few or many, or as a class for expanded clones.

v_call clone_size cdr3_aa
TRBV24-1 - CATSDFSTSKETQYF
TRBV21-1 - CASSHEGGQGLTEAFF
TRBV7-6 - CASSPTSGGLNEQFF
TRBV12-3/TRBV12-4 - CASKTGNQPQHF
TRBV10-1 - CASSDFGLGETQYF
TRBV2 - CASRANEQFF
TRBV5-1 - CASSFAGGNYEQYF
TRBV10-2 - CASLQDRYSNQPQHF
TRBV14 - CASSLSSDREPPFNEQFF
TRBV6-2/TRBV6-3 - CASSLSTGLAGYNEQFF
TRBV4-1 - CASSQGLAGGTYEQYF
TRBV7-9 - CASTGSGSSYNEQFF
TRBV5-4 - CASSLGEGTAEQYF
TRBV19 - CASSIGGSAGNEQFF
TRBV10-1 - CASSDGQGVGELFF
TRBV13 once CASSSGTSGRSYNEQFF
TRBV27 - CASRGLADEQFF
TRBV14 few CASSQVFGGSNEQFF
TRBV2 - CAIRGGKPPGELFF
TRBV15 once CATRKIDGGIPKNTEAFF
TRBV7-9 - CASSPRQGRTYEQYF
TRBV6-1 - CASSEWETGGAYTIYF
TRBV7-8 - CASSRPGLDTQYF
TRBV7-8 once CASSPPSRRTEAFF
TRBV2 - CARDRGEADTQYF
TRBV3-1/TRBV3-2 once CASSQEGPHSGRALRETQYF
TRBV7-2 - CASSLWWRGTGELFF
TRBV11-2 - CASQPGQGGSPLHF